This is a list of T cell receptor beta chains from one sample in a study of cytomegalovirus exposure and HLA in healthy donors. The assay was immunoSEQ multiplex PCR, and TCRdb's table has in-frame clones only and misses some. The table lists fewer than 200,000 clones, roughly 80% of them singletons. The sequencing sample was made of PBMCs. The origin of the receptors is a man aged 40-55 years in good health and CMV-seronegative. Each CDR3 is given with its conserved first and last residue. The order of the fields is V gene, J gene, CDR3 protein.

>TRBV28|TRBJ2-3
CASSLSYPGLSATDTQYF
>TRBV2|TRBJ2-4
CASIDQRESKNIQYF
>TRBV27|TRBJ2-3
CASRAGGRTDTQYF
>TRBV14|TRBJ2-1
CASSQLFPNEQFF
>TRBV23-1|TRBJ2-1
CAPSHGDRFKLNEQFF
>TRBV28|TRBJ1-5
CASRSGNQPQHF
>TRBV5-6|TRBJ1-6
CASSLGHRSYNSPLHF
>TRBV6-5|TRBJ2-3
CASSPREAGDTQYF
>TRBV5-1|TRBJ2-3
CASSFDRADTQYF
>TRBV10-3|TRBJ2-5
CAISESQAAGETQYF
>TRBV5-1|TRBJ2-2
CASSLTSGVNTGELFF
>TRBV5-1|TRBJ2-3
CASSMGQYSTDTQYF
>TRBV30|TRBJ1-2
CAWSKGALNGYTF
>TRBV4-1|TRBJ2-2
CASSQGTGGTGELFF
>TRBV7-2|TRBJ2-2
CASRNRGWNTGELFF
>TRBV6-1|TRBJ1-4
CASSADRGLKLFF
>TRBV30|TRBJ1-1
CACSHTQNTEAFF
>TRBV7-3|TRBJ2-1
CASSITGTGLGEQFF
>TRBV4-2|TRBJ2-1
CASSQDWDGGSSYNEQFF
>TRBV28|TRBJ2-7
CASSWAAYEQYF
>TRBV2|TRBJ1-1
CASRAPLNTEAFF
>TRBV5-6|TRBJ1-6
CASSLAGEGASPLHF
>TRBV7-2|TRBJ1-6
CASSTGSGNSPLHF
>TRBV27|TRBJ2-7
CASSLGFGGEQYF
>TRBV6-1|TRBJ1-5
CASRPGTERYQPQHF
>TRBV7-9|TRBJ1-1
CASSPGTEAFF
>TRBV9|TRBJ1-1
CASSVSGYTEAFF
>TRBV18|TRBJ1-5
CASSQIRSNQPQHF
>TRBV18|TRBJ1-1
CASSPMTGASTEAFF
>TRBV18|TRBJ2-4
CASSPPITPGHQAKNIQYF
>TRBV4-2|TRBJ2-3
CASGPGAGGPTDTQYF
>TRBV7-2|TRBJ1-2
CASSLSGPGGYTF
>TRBV27|TRBJ2-3
CASRSFGFTDTQYF
>TRBV29-1|TRBJ1-1
CSVEQGLTEAFF
>TRBV5-4|TRBJ1-1
CASSLDLGALNTEAFF
>TRBV5-6|TRBJ1-6
CASTQQGRNSPLHF
>TRBV7-9|TRBJ2-2
CASRRLAGAGELFF
>TRBV13|TRBJ2-2
CASSPPTSGGRTGELFF
>TRBV6-5|TRBJ2-2
CASNSGREHRGELFF